This TCR beta chain originates from a study of Graves' ophthalmopathy and Graves' hyperthyroidism. Study overall: Peripheral blood was gathered at first diagnosis, ahead of any treatment whatsoever.

CDR3 length: 15 residues. CDR1 is SQVTM, CDR2 ANQGSEA, per germline. Patients were excluded if they had other autoimmune diseases or uncontrolled infections, and likewise if pregnancy or lactation applied. Reliance was placed on clinical symptoms, serum thyroxine, TRAb, thyroid ultrasound and orbital computed tomography for diagnosis. As the template, RNA transcripts were used to amplify TCR beta CDR3 regions. RT-PCR was first run with HTBI primers, then multiplex PCR in a second round. MiXCR was run by TCRdb on the multiplex PCR reads, yielding one entry per CDR3 protein. The sample records approximately 150,000 distinct CDR3 sequences, around 39% being singletons. This clonotype was counted many times.

The rearrangement joins TRBV29-1 to TRBJ2-7; perhaps TRBD1 as D (6 bases). This receptor was taken from a man aged 25 to 40 with Graves' ophthalmopathy. The sequenced sample consisted of peripheral blood. In nucleotides, the CDR3 is TGCAGTGTGAGGACAGACCCCGACCGGCCCTACGAGCAGTACTTC. Amino acid sequence: CSVRTDPDRPYEQYF.